This TCR beta chain stems from a study of PD-1 blockade in classical Hodgkin lymphoma. Overall study context: A 3 mg/kg intravenous dose of nivolumab was received by patients every 2 weeks. Broader study findings: Complete responders possessed baseline diversity comparable to newly diagnosed patients. The study found that TCR diversity rose significantly by C4D1 in CD4+ but not CD8+ cells. Nivolumab starters within 1 year of ASCT were excluded.

Documented time point: cycle 4 day 1 (C4D1), after six to seven weeks of nivolumab. Brentuximab vedotin exposure varied, and every patient relapsed after autologous stem cell transplantation. About this clone itself: Antigen: not known.

This table comes from immunoSEQ multiplex PCR, and its TCRdb copy is limited to in-frame clones, with some not included. The sample lists tens of thousands of clones; over 75% were seen once. V was pared by 4 bases and J by 7 bases, with 10 bases of the junction left unmatched. Germline assignment: CDR1 MDHEN and CDR2 SYDVKM. The CDR3 is 16 residues long. V gene TRBV28 combines with J gene TRBJ1-5, with 10 positions matching TRBD1. This specimen was peripheral blood mononuclear cells (PBMCs), taken before the fourth cycle of nivolumab. The receptor was isolated from a human donor with classical Hodgkin lymphoma. CDR3 region: CASSYFGTGVGQPQHF. In nucleotides, the CDR3 is TGTGCCAGCAGTTACTTCGGGACAGGGGTGGGGCAGCCCCAGCATTTT.